This TCR beta chain was recovered during a study of T cells after yellow fever vaccination. The study made its TCR cDNA through 5'RACE template switching. That step introduced a universal primer site along with UMIs. A single record per CDR3 protein comes from TCRdb applying MiXCR to the 5' RACE reads. The sample holds about 360,000 distinct CDR3 sequences, more than 5.5% seen once. Comment on this clonotype: Antigen: not known.

The ends lost 0 bases at V and 0 bases at J; junction bases unmatched: 5. CDR1 and CDR2 (germline): KGHSH, LQKENI. The CDR3 sequence is 18 residues long. General study findings and limits: Faster peaking, at day 5 versus 15, marked a secondary response that was weaker. High-abundance clonotypes from the bulk population could contaminate FACS-sorted repertoires.

Material: PBMCs, obtained 5 days after the yellow fever booster vaccination. This clonotype originated in a young man who received the YFV17D yellow fever vaccine. V gene TRBV18 combines with J gene TRBJ2-6; TRBD1 aligns across 7 bases. The CDR3 DNA is TGTGCCAGCTCACCACCGGGACAGATGACCTCTGGGGCCAACGTCCTGACTTTC. Its translation is CASSPPGQMTSGANVLTF.